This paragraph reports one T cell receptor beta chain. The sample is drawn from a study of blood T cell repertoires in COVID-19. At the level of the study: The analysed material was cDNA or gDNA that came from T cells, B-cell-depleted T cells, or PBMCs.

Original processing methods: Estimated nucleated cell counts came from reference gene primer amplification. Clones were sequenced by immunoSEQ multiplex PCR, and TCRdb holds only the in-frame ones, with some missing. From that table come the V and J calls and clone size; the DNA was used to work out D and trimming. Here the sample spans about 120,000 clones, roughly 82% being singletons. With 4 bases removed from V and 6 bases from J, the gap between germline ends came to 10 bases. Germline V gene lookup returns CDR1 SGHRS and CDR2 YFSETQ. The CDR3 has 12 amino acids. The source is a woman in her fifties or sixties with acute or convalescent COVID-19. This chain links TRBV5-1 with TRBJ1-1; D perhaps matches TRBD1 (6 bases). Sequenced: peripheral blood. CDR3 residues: CASSVTGAEAFF. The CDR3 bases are TGCGCCAGCAGCGTGACAGGAGCTGAAGCTTTCTTT.